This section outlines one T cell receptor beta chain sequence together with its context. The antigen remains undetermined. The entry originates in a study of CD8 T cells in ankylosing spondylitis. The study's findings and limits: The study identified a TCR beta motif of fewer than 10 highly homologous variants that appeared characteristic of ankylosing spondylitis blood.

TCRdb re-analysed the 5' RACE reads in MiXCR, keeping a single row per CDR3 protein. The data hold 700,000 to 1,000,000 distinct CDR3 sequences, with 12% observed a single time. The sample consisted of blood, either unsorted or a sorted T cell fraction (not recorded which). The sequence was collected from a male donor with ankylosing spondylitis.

CDR3 loop: CASSQGLGRVIDEQFF. CDR3 sequence (DNA): TGTGCCAGCAGCCAGGGACTAGGGAGGGTTATAGATGAGCAGTTCTTC. The rearrangement joins TRBV6-2 or TRBV6-3 to TRBJ2-1; TRBD2 aligns across 8 bases. CDR1 and CDR2 (germline): MNHEY, SVGEGT. The V and J ends lost 6 bases and 8 bases, in that order; junction bases with no gene match: 15. CDR3 length: 16 amino acids.